The 21 T cell receptor beta chains given below trace back to one sample, sequenced in a study of blood T cell repertoires in COVID-19. Here immunoSEQ multiplex PCR was the method, and the copy in TCRdb shows in-frame clones only, minus some. The sample contains over 250,000 clones, 83% of which appear only once. What was sequenced was peripheral blood. The receptors were sampled from a woman aged 45-60 years who had recovered from COVID-19.

CDR3 sequence (DNA): TGTGCCACCAGTGATCCCCCCCGCAAGAGCTCTGGAAACACCATATATTTT. This gives the protein CATSDPPRKSSGNTIYF. This chain connects TRBV24-1 to TRBJ1-3; D gene ambiguous. The CDR3 length is 17 residues. Trimming left V 3 bases short and J 0 bases short, with 14 bases between. CDR1 is KGHDR, CDR2 SFDVKD, per germline.

This CDR3 reads CASSLRSRAGGSDTQYF. The DNA of the CDR3 is TGCGCCAGCAGCCTACGGTCCCGAGCAGGGGGTTCAGATACGCAGTATTTT. The chain uses TRBV4-1 and TRBJ2-3; the match to TRBD1 covers 7 bases. The CDR3 covers 17 residues. V shed 4 bases and J 4 bases; nucleotides not matched to a gene: 14. Per the germline V gene, CDR1 is MGHRA and CDR2 is YSYEKL.

CDR3 DNA sequence: TGTGCCAGCAGCCAATTTAACAGGGTAGATCAGCCCCAGCATTTT. Protein product: CASSQFNRVDQPQHF. The genes are TRBV16 and TRBJ1-5; possible D gene TRBD1, 6 bases. Trimming left V 1 base short and J 5 bases short, with 12 bases between. Germline assignment: CDR1 KGHSY and CDR2 FQNENV. The CDR3 is 15 amino acids.

V is TRBV7-6 and J is TRBJ2-7; D is possibly TRBD1 (5 bases). This CDR3 spans 11 amino acids. CDR1 SGHVS and CDR2 FNYEAQ come from the germline V gene. V was shortened by 10 bases and J by 2 bases, with 9 bases between the two germline ends. The CDR3, as DNA: TGTGCCATCGAGACAGCCTACGAGCAGTACTTC. Its translation: CAIETAYEQYF. Using reference TRBV7-6 and TRBJ2-7 for the parts outside the CDR3, the full variable domain is GAGVSQSPRYKVTKRGQDVALRCDPISGHVSLYWYRQALGQGPEFLTYFNYEAQQDKSGLPNDRFSAERPEGSISTLTIQRTEQRDSAMYRCAIETAYEQYFGPGTRLTVT.

The J gene is TRBJ2-5, the V gene TRBV4-3; TRBD1 matches at 10 bases. The CDR3 spans 18 residues. Unmatched junction bases numbered 14, after V lost 2 bases and J lost 5 bases. Per the germline V gene, CDR1 is LGHNA and CDR2 is YSLEER. DNA of the CDR3: TGCGCCAGCAGCCAACTAGGACAGGGGGTGGATCTCGGGGAGACCCAGTACTTC. It is translated as CASSQLGQGVDLGETQYF.

The chain recombines TRBV14 with TRBJ2-7; 7 positions agree with TRBD2. Trimming cost V 2 bases and J 5 bases; bases outside gene matches: 9. CDR1 is SGHDN and CDR2 is FVKESK in the germline V gene. CDR3 size: 15 residues. CDR3 region: CASSQFRGSGNEQYF. DNA of the CDR3: TGTGCCAGCAGCCAATTTCGCGGGAGTGGCAACGAGCAGTACTTC.

The chain has TRBV11-2 and TRBJ2-3; D might be TRBD1 (6 bases). V was clipped by 3 bases and J by 3 bases, with 10 bases between them. The CDR3 contains 14 residues. Germline V gives CDR1 SGHAT, CDR2 FQNNGV. As DNA, the CDR3 is TGTGCCAGCAGCTTGAACAGGGTAACAGATACGCAGTATTTT. This gives the protein CASSLNRVTDTQYF.

This chain uses TRBV7-2 with TRBJ2-7; TRBD2 agrees at 8 bases. Germline CDR1 is SGHTA and CDR2 is FQGNSA. The CDR3 extends over 15 amino acids. J gave up 1 base and V 5 bases, and 7 bases lay outside the gene matches. The CDR3 here is CASSIERGLSYEQYF. The CDR3 DNA sequence: TGTGCCAGCAGCATAGAGCGGGGGCTATCCTACGAGCAGTACTTC.

The table lists this clone with a count of one. This sequence joins TRBV9 and TRBJ2-1; no clear D. The CDR3 covers 14 residues. CDR1 and CDR2 from the germline V gene are SGDLS and YYNGEE. Trimming stripped 7 bases from V and 0 bases from J, with 11 bases between. The CDR3 is CASSRLSSYNEQFF. DNA of the CDR3: TGTGCCAGCTCCCGACTTAGCTCCTACAATGAGCAGTTCTTC.

CDR3 loop: CASNPMPATNEKLFF. The CDR3 DNA is TGTGCCAGCAACCCTATGCCTGCAACTAATGAAAAACTGTTTTTT. The J gene is TRBJ1-4, the V gene TRBV6-5, with no clear D. CDR3 size: 15 residues. V lost 7 bases to trimming and J lost 0 bases, with 12 bases between them. CDR1 is MNHEY, CDR2 SVGAGI, per germline.

This clone was seen only a few times. This rearrangement joins TRBV29-1 to TRBJ2-3, with 8 nucleotides matching TRBD1. V shed 1 base and J 4 bases; nucleotides not matched to a gene: 10. The CDR3 covers 16 residues. CDR1 and CDR2 from the germline V gene are SQVTM and ANQGSEA. CDR3 in amino acids: CSVEGGQGTDADTQYF. The CDR3 DNA sequence: TGCAGCGTTGAAGGTGGACAGGGAACTGATGCAGATACGCAGTATTTT.

The chain recombines TRBV14 with TRBJ1-1; maybe TRBD1 (5 bases). The germline V and J ends were trimmed by 1 base and 3 bases, with 9 bases remaining between them. Per the germline V gene, CDR1 is SGHDN and CDR2 is FVKESK. The CDR3 sequence is 14 residues long. CDR3 loop: CASSQVLGDTEAFF. CDR3 in DNA: TGTGCCAGCAGCCAAGTGCTAGGGGACACTGAAGCTTTCTTT.

The rearrangement links TRBV11-3 to TRBJ2-5; 11 nucleotides line up with TRBD1. The CDR3 covers 16 residues. Germline CDR1 and CDR2: SGHNT and YENEEA. Trimming cost V 0 bases and J 5 bases; bases outside gene matches: 5. For the CDR3, the DNA is TGTGCCAGCAGCTTAGAAGGGACAGGGGGTGCTGAGACCCAGTACTTC. It encodes CASSLEGTGGAETQYF.

This chain uses TRBV6-5 with TRBJ1-1; D perhaps matches TRBD1 (6 bases). The CDR3 is made up of 14 amino acids. The germline gives CDR1 MNHEY, CDR2 SVGAGI. With 6 bases removed from V and 8 bases from J, the gap between germline ends came to 19 bases. The CDR3 DNA reads as TGTGCCAGCAGCCCCCCAAACTTCCAGGGGGAAGCTTTCTTT. Its protein product is CASSPPNFQGEAFF.

The chain carries TRBV6-1 and TRBJ2-5, with D hard to call. The V and J ends lost 1 base and 4 bases respectively, with 16 bases between them. This CDR3 is 16 amino acids long. Germline assignment: CDR1 MNHNS and CDR2 SASEGT. CDR3 sequence (DNA): TGTGCCAGCAGTGAAGTTGGCAGATCAGCAGGAGAGACCCAGTACTTC. Amino acid sequence: CASSEVGRSAGETQYF.

This clone has a single count. The chain is built from TRBV28 and TRBJ2-1; 9 bases are a match to TRBD2. This CDR3 contains 19 residues. Germline CDR1 reads MDHEN; CDR2 reads SYDVKM. V lost 3 bases, J lost 7 bases, and 19 bases stayed unmatched. The CDR3 reads CASSLPPRTGASGKNEQFF. CDR3 in DNA: TGTGCCAGCAGTTTGCCTCCCCGTACTGGGGCTAGCGGGAAAAATGAGCAGTTCTTC.

The J gene is TRBJ1-1, the V gene TRBV2; D may be TRBD1 (5 bases). CDR1 and CDR2 from the germline V gene are SNHLY and FYNNEI. This CDR3 is 15 amino acids long. Trimming took 6 bases from V and 2 from J, leaving 16 bases between them. The DNA of the CDR3 is TGTGCCAGCAGGCCCGAGGCAGGGATAAACACTGAAGCTTTCTTT. Residues: CASRPEAGINTEAFF.

The V and J genes are TRBV2 and TRBJ2-3; D gene ambiguous. This CDR3 is 12 amino acids long. CDR1 is SNHLY and CDR2 is FYNNEI in the germline V gene. The V gene lost 3 bases and the J gene lost 11 bases, with 12 bases spanning the gap. The CDR3 loop is CASSDMTPLQYF. The CDR3 DNA follows: TGTGCCAGCAGTGACATGACACCCTTGCAGTATTTT.

Remarks on this clone: A single base separates this from a much larger clone, so it may be a read error. Additional DNA sequences in this sample encode the identical CDR3. This rearrangement joins TRBV7-3 to TRBJ1-1; 7 nucleotides align to TRBD1. With 5 bases clipped from V and 1 base from J, the junction kept 4 bases outside the gene matches. The germline gives CDR1 SGHTA, CDR2 FQGTGA. This CDR3 comprises 14 residues. This CDR3 reads CASSPRQGNTEAFF. The DNA of the CDR3 is TGTGCCAGCAGCCCGAGACAGGGGAACACTGAAGCTTTCTTT.

The rearrangement links TRBV11-2 to TRBJ2-7; possibly TRBD1 for D (7 bases). Trimming left V 0 bases short and J 4 bases short, with 13 bases between. This CDR3 is 15 amino acids long. The germline CDR1 and CDR2 sequences are SGHAT and FQNNGV. The CDR3 nucleotides are TGTGCCAGCAGCTTAGATCGGGGGACAGCTTACGAGCAGTACTTC. Its protein is CASSLDRGTAYEQYF. Supplemented by reference TRBV11-2 and TRBJ2-7, the full variable domain reads EAGVAQSPRYKIIEKRQSVAFWCNPISGHATLYWYQQILGQGPKLLIQFQNNGVVDDSQLPKDRFSAERLKGVDSTLKIQPAKLEDSAVYLCASSLDRGTAYEQYFGPGTRLTVT.

The chain is built from TRBV7-7 and TRBJ1-4; TRBD1 matches 12 bases. Germline V lookup: CDR1 SSHAT, CDR2 FNYEAQ (reference sequence). The CDR3 has 18 residues. Losses at the gene ends were 4 bases for V and 8 bases for J; bases not matched to a gene: 14. The CDR3 bases are TGTGCCAGCAGCTGCCTGCCCCGGGACAGGGGGCTTTGGGAAAAACTGTTTTTT. This gives the protein CASSCLPRDRGLWEKLFF.